The source of this TCR beta chain is a study of blood T cells in healthy people across ages. General study results and limits: It was found that TCR beta diversity correlated strongly with the percentage of naive T cells. The fall in TCR beta diversity per million T cells was roughly linear with age.

About this clonotype: Its antigen is not identified.

Sample-barcoded 5' priming and a J-beta primer mix drove a second PCR of roughly 7 to 11 cycles. TCRdb processed the 5' RACE reads anew with MiXCR; each CDR3 protein has one entry. The table has more than 1 million distinct CDR3 sequences, around 45% seen once; the top ten hold under 20%. Germline V lookup: CDR1 DFQATT, CDR2 SNEGSKA (reference sequence). The V gene lost 2 bases and the J gene lost 7 bases, with 15 bases spanning the gap. There are 14 residues in the CDR3. This receptor was identified in a woman aged 55-69 years in good health. J is TRBJ2-1 and V is TRBV20-1; D might be TRBD2 (6 bases). Sequencing was carried out using blood. The CDR3 spells CSARNFQGGNEQFF. The CDR3 DNA reads TGCAGTGCTAGAAACTTCCAGGGAGGTAATGAGCAGTTCTTC.